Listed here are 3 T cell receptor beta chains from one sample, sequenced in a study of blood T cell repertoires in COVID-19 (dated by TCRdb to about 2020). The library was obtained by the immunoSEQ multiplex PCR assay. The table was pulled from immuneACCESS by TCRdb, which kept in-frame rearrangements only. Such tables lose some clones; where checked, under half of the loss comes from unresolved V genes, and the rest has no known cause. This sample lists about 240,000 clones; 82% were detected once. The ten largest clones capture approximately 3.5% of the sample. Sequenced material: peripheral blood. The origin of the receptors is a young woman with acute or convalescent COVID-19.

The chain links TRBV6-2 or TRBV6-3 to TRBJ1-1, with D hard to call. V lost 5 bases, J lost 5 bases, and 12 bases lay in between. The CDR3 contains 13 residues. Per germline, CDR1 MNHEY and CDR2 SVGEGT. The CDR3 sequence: CASSHPAGTEAFF. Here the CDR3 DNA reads TGTGCCAGCAGTCACCCCGCGGGGACTGAAGCTTTCTTT.

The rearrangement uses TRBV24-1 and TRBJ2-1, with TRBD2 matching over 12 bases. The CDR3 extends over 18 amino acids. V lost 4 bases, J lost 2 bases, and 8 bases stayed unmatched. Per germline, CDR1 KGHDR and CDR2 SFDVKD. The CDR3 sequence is CATSDPSLAGGTYNEQFF. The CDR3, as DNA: TGTGCCACCAGTGACCCCTCCCTAGCGGGAGGGACCTACAATGAGCAGTTCTTC.

CDR3 region: CASSFERGARTEAFF. Written as DNA, the CDR3 is TGTGCCAGCAGTTTTGAACGGGGGGCGCGGACTGAAGCTTTCTTT. The rearrangement joins TRBV27 to TRBJ1-1; D is perhaps TRBD1 (6 bases). Germline lookup yields CDR1 MNHEY and CDR2 SMNVEV (reference sequence). Trimming left V 3 bases short and J 5 bases short, with 16 bases between. There are 15 residues in the CDR3.